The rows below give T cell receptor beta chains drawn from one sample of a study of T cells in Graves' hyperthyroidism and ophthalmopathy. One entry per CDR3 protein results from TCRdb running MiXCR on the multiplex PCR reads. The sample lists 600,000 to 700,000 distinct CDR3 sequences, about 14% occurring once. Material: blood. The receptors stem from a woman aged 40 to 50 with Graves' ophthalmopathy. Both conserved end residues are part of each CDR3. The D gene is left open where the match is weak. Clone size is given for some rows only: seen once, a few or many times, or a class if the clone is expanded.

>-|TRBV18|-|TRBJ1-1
TGTGCCAGCTCATCACGAATCAACACTGAAGCTTTCTTT
CASSSRINTEAFF
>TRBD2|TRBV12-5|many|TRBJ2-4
TGTGCTAGTGGTTTGGTAGCGGGAGGCATTCAGTACTTC
CASGLVAGGIQYF
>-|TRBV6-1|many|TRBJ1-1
TGTGCCAGCACCCAGAGACCCCCGGACACTGAAGCTTTCTTT
CASTQRPPDTEAFF
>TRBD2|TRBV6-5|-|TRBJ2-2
TGTGCCAGCAGTGACTCGGGGGGGTCCGGGGAGCTGTTTTTT
CASSDSGGSGELFF
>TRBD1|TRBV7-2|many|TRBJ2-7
TGTGCCAGCAGGGGCGGGACAGGTTCCTACGAGCAGTACTTC
CASRGGTGSYEQYF
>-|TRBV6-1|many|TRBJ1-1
TGTGCCAGCGAGACAGGATACAACACTGAAGCTTTCTTT
CASETGYNTEAFF
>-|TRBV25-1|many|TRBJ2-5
TGTGCCAGCAGTGATTCCCGTTACCGGGAACAGGAGACGGAGACCCAGTACTTC
CASSDSRYREQETETQYF
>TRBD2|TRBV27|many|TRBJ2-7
TGTGCCAGCAGTTTGGGGACTAGGGATTACGAGCAGTACTTC
CASSLGTRDYEQYF
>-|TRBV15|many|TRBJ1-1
TGTGCCACCAGCGTCTTGACACGGAGCCCTGAAGCTTTCTTT
CATSVLTRSPEAFF
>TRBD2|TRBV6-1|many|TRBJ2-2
TGTGCCAGCAGTGAAAACCTAGCGGGAGGGCCCGGGGAGCTGTTTTTT
CASSENLAGGPGELFF
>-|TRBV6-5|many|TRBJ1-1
TGTGCCAGCTACTCGACAGAGAACACTGAAGCTTTCTTT
CASYSTENTEAFF
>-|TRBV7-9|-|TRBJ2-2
TGTGCCAGCAGCCCTTGGGCCGGGGAGCTGTTTTTT
CASSPWAGELFF
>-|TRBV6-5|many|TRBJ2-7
TGTGCCAGCAGTTACCTAGCCAGCTCCTACGAGCAGTACTTC
CASSYLASSYEQYF
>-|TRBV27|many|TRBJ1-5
TGTGCCAGCAGTCCCGACACTGAGGGCAATCAGCCCCAGCATTTT
CASSPDTEGNQPQHF
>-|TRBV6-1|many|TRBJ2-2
TGTGCCAGCAGTGGTCAGGGAACCGGGGAGCTGTTTTTT
CASSGQGTGELFF
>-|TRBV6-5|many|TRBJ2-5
TGTGCCAGCAGTTACCTCGGCACGTCTTCTGTGGAGACCCAGTACTTC
CASSYLGTSSVETQYF
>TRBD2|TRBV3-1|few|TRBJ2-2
TGTGCCAGCAGCCAAGGAGCGGGAAAGGTCGGGGAGCTGTTTTTT
CASSQGAGKVGELFF
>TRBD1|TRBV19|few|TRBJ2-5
TGTGCCAGTAGTGTTCAGGGGGAAGAGACCCAGTACTTC
CASSVQGEETQYF
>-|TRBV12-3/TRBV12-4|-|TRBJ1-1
TGTGCCATTACAGGAAACTCGAACACTGAAGCTTTCTTT
CAITGNSNTEAFF
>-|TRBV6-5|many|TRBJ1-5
TGTGCCAGCACGGACACGTATAGCAATCAGCCCCAGCATTTT
CASTDTYSNQPQHF
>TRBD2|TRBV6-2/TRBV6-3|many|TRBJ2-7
TGTGCCAGCAGGATTAGCGGGGGCCTCCACGAGCAGTACTTC
CASRISGGLHEQYF
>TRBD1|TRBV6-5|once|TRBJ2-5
TGTGCCAGCAGTTACACGAGGACAGGGGGAGAGACCCAGTACTTC
CASSYTRTGGETQYF